These T cell receptor beta chains were read from a single sample in a study of hypomethylating agent response in myelodysplastic syndrome. The assay was immunoSEQ multiplex PCR, and TCRdb's table has in-frame clones only and misses some. The table includes approximately 5,500 clones, 70% to 85% detected once. The sample here was bone marrow, taken before or after starting hypomethylating agent treatment for myelodysplastic syndrome (not recorded which). The receptors were sampled from a human donor with myelodysplastic syndrome. Each CDR3 is given with its conserved first and last residue. D genes are given only for firm matches. Only some rows state a clone size, as once, few, many or a class for expanded clones.

NA	NA	TRBV6-5	TRBJ1-2	CASSYVGSYGYTF	TGTGCCAGCAGTTACGTGGGGAGCTATGGCTACACCTTC
NA	NA	TRBV27	TRBJ1-1	CASSLRRWLSGDKKNTEAFF	TGTGCCAGCAGTTTAAGACGGTGGTTGTCAGGGGATAAGAAGAACACTGAAGCTTTCTTT
NA	TRBD1	TRBV7-2	TRBJ2-2	CASSLGQGASGELFF	TGTGCCAGCAGCTTAGGACAGGGGGCATCCGGGGAGCTGTTTTTT
NA	TRBD2	TRBV7-3	TRBJ2-1	CASSQLAGAYNEQFF	TGTGCCAGCAGCCAACTAGCGGGGGCCTACAATGAGCAGTTCTTC
NA	NA	TRBV29-1	TRBJ1-2	CSVEEETNYGYTF	TGCAGCGTTGAAGAGGAAACTAACTATGGCTACACCTTC
few	NA	TRBV2	TRBJ1-2	CASSGAWGESTYGYTF	TGTGCCAGCAGTGGAGCATGGGGGGAATCTACCTATGGCTACACCTTC
NA	TRBD1	TRBV19	TRBJ1-2	CASSLFPGQHYGYTF	TGTGCCAGTAGTCTTTTCCCGGGACAGCACTATGGCTACACCTTC
NA	TRBD1	TRBV19	TRBJ1-5	CASSISGQGNQPQHF	TGTGCCAGTAGTATAAGTGGACAGGGCAATCAGCCCCAGCATTTT
NA	NA	TRBV18	TRBJ1-3	CASSPLRGNSGNTIYF	TGTGCCAGCTCACCACTTCGGGGTAACTCTGGAAACACCATATATTTT
NA	TRBD2	TRBV12-5	TRBJ2-3	CASGLSLAGGHRSTQYF	TGTGCTAGTGGTTTGTCGTTAGCGGGGGGGCACAGATCGACGCAGTATTTT
NA	NA	TRBV27	TRBJ2-2	CASSFSTSPGELFF	TGTGCCAGCAGTTTCTCGACTAGTCCCGGGGAGCTGTTTTTT
NA	TRBD1	TRBV27	TRBJ1-1	CASRRGQANTEAFF	TGTGCCAGCAGAAGGGGACAGGCGAACACTGAAGCTTTCTTT
NA	TRBD2	TRBV5-1	TRBJ2-2	CASSLAQTSGWNTGELFF	TGCGCCAGCAGCTTGGCCCAGACTAGCGGGTGGAACACCGGGGAGCTGTTTTTT
NA	NA	TRBV6-6	TRBJ1-3	CASSYTAVGNTIYF	TGTGCCAGCAGTTACACCGCGGTCGGAAACACCATATATTTT
NA	NA	TRBV19	TRBJ2-5	CASSSGTRGVQETQYF	TGTGCCAGTAGTTCTGGTACCCGTGGGGTCCAAGAGACCCAGTACTTC
NA	NA	TRBV6-4	TRBJ1-2	CASSENPGVGYTF	TGTGCCAGCAGTGAAAACCCGGGGGTAGGCTACACCTTC
NA	NA	TRBV30	TRBJ2-2	CAWSVSGTGELFF	TGTGCCTGGAGTGTTAGTGGCACCGGGGAGCTGTTTTTT
NA	TRBD1	TRBV5-6	TRBJ2-3	CASSLVGQGTDTQYF	TGTGCCAGCAGCTTGGTTGGACAGGGGACAGATACGCAGTATTTT
once	TRBD2	TRBV27	TRBJ2-1	CASSASSGDFTLNEQFF	TGTGCCAGCAGTGCCTCTAGCGGGGACTTTACTTTGAATGAGCAGTTCTTC
NA	NA	TRBV13	TRBJ1-6	CASSKNTGIGIPLHF	TGTGCCAGCAGCAAGAATACAGGGATCGGTATCCCCCTCCACTTT
NA	NA	TRBV7-9	TRBJ1-1	CASSSPTGMNTEAFF	TGTGCCAGCAGCTCTCCGACAGGTATGAACACTGAAGCTTTCTTT
NA	NA	TRBV19	TRBJ1-3	CATRAGNTIYF	TGTGCCACCCGGGCCGGAAACACCATATATTTT
few	NA	TRBV14	TRBJ2-2	CASSQAGLTGELFF	TGTGCCAGCAGCCAAGCAGGTTTGACCGGGGAGCTGTTTTTT
few	NA	TRBV19	TRBJ1-4	CASSIAGITEKLFF	TGTGCCAGTAGTATCGCAGGCATAACGGAAAAACTGTTTTTT
NA	NA	TRBV18	TRBJ1-1	CASSRYGAGYEAFF	TGTGCCAGCTCACGTTATGGGGCAGGATATGAAGCTTTCTTT
NA	TRBD2	TRBV6-1	TRBJ2-7	CAIQTSDSYEQYF	TGTGCCATCCAGACTAGCGACTCCTACGAGCAGTACTTC
NA	TRBD1	TRBV14	TRBJ2-5	CASSRQGQGNSDQYF	TGTGCCAGCAGCCGGCAGGGACAGGGAAATAGCGACCAGTACTTC
NA	NA	TRBV19	TRBJ1-5	CASSIDRANQPQHF	TGTGCCAGTAGTATAGACAGGGCCAATCAGCCCCAGCATTTT
NA	NA	TRBV18	TRBJ2-3	CASSLGDTQYF	TGTGCCAGCTCCCTAGGGGATACGCAGTATTTT
NA	NA	TRBV29-1	TRBJ2-2	CSVGNTGELFF	TGCAGCGTTGGAAACACCGGGGAGCTGTTTTTT
NA	TRBD1	TRBV7-9	TRBJ1-2	CASSFAGTGGNKDGYTF	TGTGCCAGCAGCTTCGCCGGGACAGGGGGCAATAAAGATGGCTACACCTTC
NA	TRBD2	TRBV19	TRBJ2-1	CATQRGNEQFF	TGTGCCACCCAGCGGGGCAATGAGCAGTTCTTC
few	NA	TRBV30	TRBJ2-1	CAGSAANEQFF	TGTGCCGGCTCAGCAGCGAATGAGCAGTTCTTC
NA	NA	TRBV25-1	TRBJ2-7	CASSDPSGFEQYF	TGTGCCAGCAGTGACCCCTCTGGGTTCGAGCAGTACTTC
NA	NA	TRBV6-5	TRBJ1-6	CASKGGTENSPLHF	TGTGCCAGCAAAGGGGGGACGGAGAATTCACCCCTCCACTTT
NA	TRBD2	TRBV6-6	TRBJ2-2	CASTSSGGNTGELFF	TGTGCCAGCACCTCTAGCGGGGGGAACACCGGGGAGCTGTTTTTT
few	NA	TRBV6-1	TRBJ2-3	CASSEASGTDTQYF	TGTGCCAGCAGTGAAGCTAGCGGCACAGATACGCAGTATTTT
NA	TRBD1	TRBV30	TRBJ1-1	CAWTTGGATEAFF	TGTGCCTGGACGACAGGGGGCGCGACTGAAGCTTTCTTT
NA	TRBD2	TRBV15	TRBJ2-1	CATSSSGTSGIEQFF	TGTGCCACCAGCAGTTCCGGGACTAGCGGCATCGAGCAGTTCTTC
once	TRBD2	TRBV25-1	TRBJ2-1	CASSDYSGGYNEQFF	TGTGCCAGCAGCGATTATAGCGGGGGATACAATGAGCAGTTCTTC
NA	TRBD2	TRBV30	TRBJ2-5	CAWSDGAGGYETQYF	TGTGCCTGGAGTGACGGAGCGGGAGGTTATGAGACCCAGTACTTC
NA	NA	TRBV16	TRBJ2-1	CASSHPGFGGYNEQFF	TGTGCCAGCAGCCACCCAGGGTTCGGGGGCTACAATGAGCAGTTCTTC
NA	NA	TRBV18	TRBJ2-2	CASSRRERGRNTGELFF	TGTGCCAGCTCACGGAGGGAGAGGGGAAGGAACACCGGGGAGCTGTTTTTT
NA	NA	TRBV19	TRBJ1-6	CASSRGQGPNNSPLHF	TGTGCCAGTAGCCGGGGGCAGGGGCCCAATAATTCACCCCTCCACTTT
few	TRBD1	TRBV19	TRBJ1-5	CASTSTGGNQPQHF	TGTGCCAGTACCTCGACAGGGGGCAATCAGCCCCAGCATTTT
once	NA	TRBV19	TRBJ1-5	CASSRIEYSNQPQHF	TGTGCCAGTAGTCGGATCGAGTATAGCAATCAGCCCCAGCATTTT
NA	NA	TRBV28	TRBJ2-5	CASSLERGRQETQYF	TGTGCCAGCAGTTTAGAACGGGGGCGCCAAGAGACCCAGTACTTC
NA	TRBD2	TRBV11-2	TRBJ2-1	CASSLRYAPTSGQNEQFF	TGTGCCAGCAGCTTGAGGTATGCTCCGACTAGCGGTCAGAATGAGCAGTTCTTC